This entry is about one TCR beta chain. No antigen is known for it. The data originate from a study of cytomegalovirus exposure and HLA in healthy donors. Study-wide background: Unique TCR beta sequences numbering some 120 million came from 150 million to 200 million T cells in an earlier analysis. Overall study results and limits: CMV antigen specificity of a few CMV-associated chains was confirmed in vitro. CMV serostatus was the only immune exposure information that was available. Rare TCR sequences predominated, though certain public TCRs were found in many donors.

CDR1 MRHNA and CDR2 SNTAGT come from the germline V gene. CDR3 length: 13 residues. The V end was cut by 1 base, the J end by 6 bases, with 7 bases between. PCR used 60 Vbeta primers and 13 Jbeta primers. Data came from immunoSEQ multiplex PCR; TCRdb stores just in-frame clones and leaves some out. Of 150,000 to 200,000 clones in the sample, around 78% were seen once. This chain connects TRBV6-4 to TRBJ2-1; the D is unclear. The clonotype originates from a man younger than 45 in good health and CMV-seronegative. Source material: PBMCs. The CDR3 region has the DNA TGTGCCAGCAGTGACTTTCCCGGCAATGAGCAGTTCTTC. Residues: CASSDFPGNEQFF.